This TCR beta chain derives from a study of OX40 agonist ivuxolimab in advanced cancers. Study at large: Given to patients was ivuxolimab, an agonistic anti-OX40 (CD134) antibody. Earlier anti-PD-1, anti-PD-L1 or anti-CTLA-4 therapy was permitted; 35% to 50% had received some.

The protocol was immunoSEQ multiplex PCR, while the TCRdb copy is restricted to in-frame clones and leaves out a portion. The table includes about 61,000 clones, around 92% detected once. Overall study results and limits: Also present in some nonresponders was a low level of normalized T-cell clonal expansion. CD8+ T cells averaged more expanded clones than CD4+.

Details on this clone: What it binds is not known.

Per germline, CDR1 MNHNY and CDR2 SVGAGI (reference sequence). The CDR3 extends over 10 amino acids. The V end lost 6 bases, the J end lost 7 bases, and 4 bases lay between the germline ends. The chain recombines TRBV6-6 with TRBJ2-1, with D unresolved. This TCR was sampled from an adult with an advanced solid tumor such as melanoma, head and neck, liver or kidney cancer. The source was CD4+ or CD8+ T cells sorted from blood, collected in a trial of the OX40 agonist ivuxolimab. The CDR3 region has the DNA TGTGCCAGCAGCCCAAATGAGCAGTTCTTC. Its protein product is CASSPNEQFF.